Each of the 18 T cell receptor beta chains below was sequenced from the same sample in a study of cytomegalovirus exposure and HLA in healthy donors. PCR was performed using 60 Vbeta and 13 Jbeta primers. The assay was immunoSEQ multiplex PCR, and TCRdb's table has in-frame clones only and misses some. The data hold 80,000 to 95,000 clones, with about 78% observed a single time. The sample comprised PBMCs. Every receptor here comes from a man aged 18 to 35 in good health and CMV-seropositive.

The chain has TRBV11-2 and TRBJ2-3, with 9 nucleotides matching TRBD1. V was clipped by 1 base and J by 5 bases; unmatched bases: 16. CDR1 and CDR2 from the germline V gene are SGHAT and FQNNGV. The length of the CDR3 is 19 residues. Here the CDR3 reads CASSLGMGLTGGEIDTQYF. For the CDR3, the DNA is TGTGCCAGCAGCTTAGGGATGGGGTTAACAGGGGGCGAGATAGATACGCAGTATTTT.

This CDR3 reads CASSDRTGNTIYF. CDR3 nucleotide sequence: TGTGCCAGCAGTGACAGGACTGGAAACACCATATATTTT. The J gene is TRBJ1-3, the V gene TRBV6-1; D is undetermined. CDR1 MNHNS and CDR2 SASEGT come from the germline V gene. Trimming left V 3 bases short and J 2 bases short, with 5 bases between. This CDR3 comprises 13 residues.

V and J are TRBV6-1 and TRBJ1-2; TRBD1 matches at 9 bases. Trimming at V came to 6 bases and at J to 5 bases, leaving 1 base not matched to a gene. Per germline, CDR1 MNHNS and CDR2 SASEGT. CDR3 size: 12 residues. The CDR3 DNA sequence: TGTGCCAGCAGCGGGACAGGGTATGGCTACACCTTC. It translates to CASSGTGYGYTF.

The chain employs TRBV27 and TRBJ2-1, with 7 bases aligning to TRBD2. J was trimmed by 7 bases and V by 2 bases; bases with no gene match: 2. The CDR3 length is 13 residues. The germline gives CDR1 MNHEY, CDR2 SMNVEV (reference sequence). The CDR3 loop is CASSLLAVNEQFF. The CDR3 DNA sequence: TGTGCCAGCAGTTTACTAGCGGTTAATGAGCAGTTCTTC.

The gene calls are TRBV6-1 and TRBJ1-5; unclear D gene. The CDR3 is made up of 15 amino acids. Germline CDR1 and CDR2: MNHNS and SASEGT. Trimming shortened V by 1 base and J by 4 bases, and 11 bases separated the two germline ends. This CDR3 is CASSEDVGRNQPQHF. The CDR3, as DNA: TGTGCCAGCAGTGAAGATGTGGGCAGGAATCAGCCCCAGCATTTT.

The rearrangement uses TRBV10-1 and TRBJ2-1; tentatively, D is TRBD1 (5 bases). Trimming cost V 3 bases and J 11 bases, with 14 bases left between them. The germline V gene encodes CDR1 WNHNN and CDR2 SYGVQD (reference sequence). The CDR3 has 13 amino acids. The CDR3 sequence is CASSDPTGLKQFF. The CDR3 region has the DNA TGCGCCAGCAGTGATCCCACAGGTTTAAAGCAGTTCTTC.

The chain employs TRBV4-1 and TRBJ1-1; D remains unclear. Germline loops: CDR1 MGHRA, CDR2 YSYEKL. The CDR3 loop spans 14 amino acids. V lost 3 bases, J lost 1 base, and 9 bases lay in between. The CDR3 loop reads CASSHGNRNTEAFF. The DNA of the CDR3 is TGCGCCAGCAGCCACGGAAACAGGAACACTGAAGCTTTCTTT.

The rearrangement links TRBV9 to TRBJ2-1; D is undetermined. The CDR3 consists of 14 residues. The V and J ends lost 0 bases and 8 bases respectively, with 12 bases between them. The germline V gene encodes CDR1 SGDLS and CDR2 YYNGEE. In nucleotides, the CDR3 is TGTGCCAGCAGCGTAGCCCCCCGGGTCGATGAGCAGTTCTTC. It codes for CASSVAPRVDEQFF.

The chain joins TRBV7-9 to TRBJ2-3; 11 bases align to TRBD2. The CDR3 spans 15 residues. The V gene end was trimmed by 7 bases and the J gene end by 5 bases; junction bases not matched to a gene: 8. CDR1 SEHNR and CDR2 FQNEAQ come from the germline V gene (reference sequence). CDR3 nucleotide sequence: TGTGCCAGCAATCCGGGACTAGCGGTACAAGATACGCAGTATTTT. This encodes CASNPGLAVQDTQYF.

The rearrangement uses TRBV6-5 and TRBJ2-5; D unclear. The CDR3 spans 12 residues. V lost 4 bases, J lost 5 bases, and 8 bases lay in between. Germline V CDR1 and CDR2: MNHEY, SVGAGI. CDR3 region: CASSSARETQYF. CDR3 nucleotides: TGTGCCAGCAGTTCTGCGCGGGAGACCCAGTACTTC.

V and J are TRBV5-4 and TRBJ2-1; D is possibly TRBD2 (5 bases). Germline values: CDR1 SGHNT, CDR2 YYREEE (reference sequence). This CDR3 is 16 amino acids long. With 1 base removed from V and 2 bases from J, the gap between germline ends came to 13 bases. The CDR3 DNA follows: TGTGCCAGCAGCTTGAGGCCAGCGGACGCCTACAATGAGCAGTTCTTC. It is translated as CASSLRPADAYNEQFF.

The J gene is TRBJ2-3, the V gene TRBV9, with unresolved D. Germline V gene sequence: CDR1 SGDLS, CDR2 YYNGEE. Trimming shortened V by 2 bases and J by 6 bases, and 7 bases separated the two germline ends. This CDR3 comprises 12 residues. The CDR3 sequence: CASSVDGDTQYF. In DNA, the CDR3 is TGTGCCAGCAGCGTCGACGGGGATACGCAGTATTTT.

This clone was seen many times. CDR3 nucleotides: TGTGCCAGCTCCCCGACAGCTTACACTGAAGCTTTCTTT. This codes for CASSPTAYTEAFF. This rearrangement joins TRBV2 to TRBJ1-1; perhaps TRBD1 as D (5 bases). V lost 8 bases and J 3 bases, leaving 13 bases between the germline ends. The CDR3 has 13 residues. Germline V gene lookup returns CDR1 SNHLY and CDR2 FYNNEI.

For the CDR3, the DNA is TGTGCCACCAGCAGAGATCTAGGTGGAGCCCAGCATTTT. This sequence encodes CATSRDLGGAQHF. The chain combines TRBV15 with TRBJ1-5, with D unresolved. Trimming removed 0 bases from V and 11 bases from J, with 11 bases in between. The germline V gene has CDR1 LNHNV and CDR2 YYDKDF (reference sequence). The CDR3 is 13 amino acids. Filled out from reference TRBV15 and TRBJ1-5, the complete variable domain reads DAMVIQNPRYQVTQFGKPVTLSCSQTLNHNVMYWYQQKSSQAPKLLFHYYDKDFNNEADTPDNFQSRRPNTSFCFLDIRSPGLGDTAMYLCATSRDLGGAQHFGDGTRLSIL.

There are a few counts of this clone. The V gene is TRBV4-1, the J gene TRBJ2-3, with a tentative D call TRBD2 (5 bases). V was trimmed by 4 bases and J by 7 bases, leaving 15 bases between them. Germline CDR1 MGHRA, CDR2 YSYEKL. This CDR3 is built from 14 residues. The CDR3 protein is CASSLERGGHTQYF. The DNA for the CDR3 is TGCGCCAGCAGCCTGGAACGGGGTGGCCATACGCAGTATTTT.

The chain combines TRBV20-1 with TRBJ1-2; D not resolved. V was pared by 2 bases and J by 7 bases, with 8 bases between. The CDR3 has 11 residues. CDR1 and CDR2 from the germline V gene are DFQATT and SNEGSKA (reference sequence). In DNA, the CDR3 is TGCAGTGCTAGATATCCTACTGGCTACACCTTC. Residues: CSARYPTGYTF.

The chain employs TRBV7-2 and TRBJ2-5; 7 bases align to TRBD2. Germline trimming cut 1 base from V and 1 base from J; bases unmatched to any gene: 6. This CDR3 is built from 16 residues. Germline assignment: CDR1 SGHTA and CDR2 FQGNSA. For the CDR3, the DNA is TGTGCCAGCAGCTTAGTGGCCGGGACTACCCAAGAGACCCAGTACTTC. Protein: CASSLVAGTTQETQYF. The full variable domain, completed using reference TRBV7-2 and TRBJ2-5, is GAGVSQSPSNKVTEKGKDVELRCDPISGHTALYWYRQSLGQGLEFLIYFQGNSAPDKSGLPSDRFSAERTGGSVSTLTIQRTQQEDSAVYLCASSLVAGTTQETQYFGPGTRLLVL.

This chain links TRBV28 with TRBJ1-5, with a tentative D call TRBD1 (6 bases). V lost 5 bases to trimming and J lost 2 bases, with 10 bases between them. The CDR3 covers 14 residues. The V gene's germline CDR1 is MDHEN and CDR2 SYDVKM. CDR3 protein: CASSQDRRNQPQHF. CDR3 nucleotide sequence: TGTGCCAGCAGTCAGGACAGACGCAATCAGCCCCAGCATTTT.